The entry that follows covers one T cell receptor (beta chain) sequence. Its antigen is still unknown. This sample was included in a study of cytomegalovirus exposure and HLA in healthy donors. PCR involved 60 Vbeta and 13 Jbeta primers. The assay was immunoSEQ multiplex PCR, and TCRdb's table has in-frame clones only and misses some. The sample yields roughly 180,000 clones, approximately 80% seen once. CDR1 is GTSNPN and CDR2 is SVGIG in the germline V gene (reference sequence). CDR3 size: 16 residues. V lost 0 bases, J lost 0 bases, and 12 bases lay in between. Study-wide results and limits: TCR sequences were mostly rare, though some public TCRs occurred in many donors. The authors assumed roughly uniform sequencing depth across donors for presence/absence analyses. Fewer N-insertions (relative to the approximately 670-donor mean) were reportedly seen in an Asian-associated ancestry cluster in a later analysis. A link between a missense DCLRE1C variant and TCR beta V- and J-gene trimming emerged from a later analysis.

The rearrangement links TRBV30 to TRBJ2-1; D gene ambiguous. What was sequenced was PBMCs. This clonotype was obtained from a female donor in good health and CMV-seronegative. CDR3 nucleotides: TGTGCCTGGAGTGTATTCGGTGATTACTCCTACAATGAGCAGTTCTTC. Translated, it gives CAWSVFGDYSYNEQFF.